Listed below are T cell receptor beta chains from one sample, sequenced in a study of beta chain features in type 1 diabetes. TCRdb's copy holds only in-frame clones and misses some; the assay was immunoSEQ multiplex PCR. The profile covers 93,000 or so clones, with under 30% appearing a single time and roughly 0.58% taken by the ten largest. Sequencing used central memory CD4+ T cells from blood. These receptors originate from a young woman with type 1 diabetes. CDR3s include the opening cysteine and the closing phenylalanine or tryptophan. A D gene is named only where the DNA matches it firmly. Where a row states a size, it is once, few, many or the class of an expanded clone; other rows omit it.

v_gene,d_gene,j_gene,abundance,CDR3nt,CDR3aa
TRBV6-1,TRBD1,TRBJ2-2,-,TGTGCCAGCAGGGGGACAGCCCTCGGGGTCGGGGAGCTGTTTTTT,CASRGTALGVGELFF
TRBV6-1,TRBD1,TRBJ2-7,few,TGTGCCAGCAGTTCGGGACAGGAGTACTACGAGCAGTACTTC,CASSSGQEYYEQYF
TRBV30,-,TRBJ1-5,-,TGTGCCTGGAGTCCGACTGATCAGCCCCAGCATTTT,CAWSPTDQPQHF
TRBV7-2,-,TRBJ1-1,-,TGTGCCAGCAGCACGCGTCCGGACACTGAAGCTTTCTTT,CASSTRPDTEAFF
TRBV25-1,-,TRBJ2-1,few,TGTGCCAGCAGTCAGGGGCCGTCTCAGTTCTTC,CASSQGPSQFF
TRBV10-3,-,TRBJ1-2,-,TGTGCCATCAGTGACGGACTAAGCTCGGGTGGCTACACCTTC,CAISDGLSSGGYTF
TRBV28,-,TRBJ2-1,-,TGTGCCAGCAGTCAAGAGAATGAGCAGTTCTTC,CASSQENEQFF
TRBV5-1,-,TRBJ1-3,few,TGCGCCAGCAGCCAGGGGTACCGCGGAAACACCATATATTTT,CASSQGYRGNTIYF
TRBV2,-,TRBJ1-2,-,TGTGCCAGCAGTGAATCGGGGGTGGGCAGGAGGACATACTATGGCTACACCTTC,CASSESGVGRRTYYGYTF
TRBV27,-,TRBJ1-1,-,TGTGCCAGCAGTTCCTCTCACACTGAAGCTTTCTTT,CASSSSHTEAFF
TRBV5-4,-,TRBJ2-1,-,TGTGCCAGCAGCTCCTCGCAGGGGCACAATGAGCAGTTCTTC,CASSSSQGHNEQFF
TRBV30,TRBD1,TRBJ1-2,-,TGTGCCTGGAGTTTCACAGGGGGGAAGAACTATGGCTACACCTTC,CAWSFTGGKNYGYTF
TRBV7-9,TRBD1,TRBJ1-2,few,TGTGCCAGCAGCTTCGGGGACAGAGGCTACACCTTC,CASSFGDRGYTF
TRBV7-9,TRBD1,TRBJ1-5,-,TGTGCCAGCAGCCTGGGACAGGGGGGAAGGTGGGATAGCAATCAGCCCCAGCATTTT,CASSLGQGGRWDSNQPQHF
TRBV15,-,TRBJ1-5,-,TGTGCCACCAGCAGAGTCAGAGGGCAGGGCGGGGGTAGCAATCAGCCCCAGCATTTT,CATSRVRGQGGGSNQPQHF
TRBV6-6,TRBD2,TRBJ2-5,-,TGTGCCAGCAGTTTTCGACTAGCGGGATATACTGAGACCCAGTACTTC,CASSFRLAGYTETQYF
TRBV18,-,TRBJ1-1,-,TGTGCCAGCTCACCTTCGTCGGTTAGGAACACTGAAGCTTTCTTT,CASSPSSVRNTEAFF
TRBV4-3,TRBD1,TRBJ1-2,-,TGCGCCAGCAGCCAAGAGGGACAGGGGAAGTATGGCTACACCTTC,CASSQEGQGKYGYTF
TRBV7-8,-,TRBJ2-7,-,TGTGCCAGCAGCTTTGTTGAGGGTCTGAGCGAGCAGTACTTC,CASSFVEGLSEQYF
TRBV2,-,TRBJ2-7,once,TGTGCCAGCTTGTTCCGCTCCTACGAGCAGTACTTC,CASLFRSYEQYF
TRBV2,TRBD1,TRBJ1-5,few,TGTGCCAGCAGTATACAGGGGACTAGCAATCAGCCCCAGCATTTT,CASSIQGTSNQPQHF
TRBV7-8,-,TRBJ1-1,-,TGTGCCAGCAGCTCCCTCCTGGACAGAAACGCTGAAGCTTTCTTT,CASSSLLDRNAEAFF
TRBV27,TRBD2,TRBJ2-7,few,TGTGCCAGCAGAAAACTAGCGGGAGGTTCCTACGAGCAGTACTTC,CASRKLAGGSYEQYF
TRBV7-6,-,TRBJ1-1,-,TGTGCCAGCAGCTTGCAGCAGGGGTCGAACACTGAAGCTTTCTTT,CASSLQQGSNTEAFF
TRBV4-3,-,TRBJ1-1,-,TGCGCCAGCAGCCCGCAGGGGTCCCGTGAAGCTTTCTTT,CASSPQGSREAFF
TRBV11-2,-,TRBJ2-2,few,TGTGCCAGCAGTCTTAGCGGCACCGGGGAGCTGTTTTTT,CASSLSGTGELFF
TRBV4-1,TRBD2,TRBJ2-4,-,TGCGCCAGCAGCCTAGAGGCGGTAATAGCGGGAGGAAACAAAAACATTCAGTACTTC,CASSLEAVIAGGNKNIQYF
TRBV29-1,-,TRBJ2-6,-,TGCAGCGTTGCTCAGGCCAGGGCTTTCTCTGGGGCCAACGTCCTGACTTTC,CSVAQARAFSGANVLTF
TRBV7-2,TRBD1,TRBJ2-2,few,TGTGCCAGCAGCTTAGACGCCGGACAGGCCTACACCGGGGAGCTGTTTTTT,CASSLDAGQAYTGELFF
TRBV9,-,TRBJ2-1,-,TGTGCCAGCAGCGTAGCGGGATACAATGAGCAGTTCTTC,CASSVAGYNEQFF
TRBV9,TRBD2,TRBJ2-1,-,TGTGCCAGCAGCGTAGTACCCCTAAAGGGACTATACAATGAGCAGTTCTTC,CASSVVPLKGLYNEQFF
TRBV14,-,TRBJ2-5,-,TGTGCCAGCAGCCAACTAGGCGGGAAGACCCAGTACTTC,CASSQLGGKTQYF
TRBV5-1,-,TRBJ1-5,-,TGCGCCAGCAGCTTGGTAGGGGGGGATCAGCCCCAGCATTTT,CASSLVGGDQPQHF
TRBV5-1,TRBD2,TRBJ2-1,few,TGCGCCAGCAGCTTGGGTAGCGGGAATGAGCAGTTCTTC,CASSLGSGNEQFF
TRBV29-1,TRBD2,TRBJ2-1,few,TGCAGCGGCCGCGGGGGGAGGGCTAGCCCCCCTTACAATGAGCAGTTCTTC,CSGRGGRASPPYNEQFF
TRBV18,-,TRBJ1-5,-,TGTGCCAGCTCACCATCGCCAGGGCTTTATCAGCCCCAGCATTTT,CASSPSPGLYQPQHF
TRBV30,-,TRBJ1-5,-,TGTGCCTGGAGTGTGGGAGGGAATCAGCCCCAGCATTTT,CAWSVGGNQPQHF
TRBV14,TRBD1,TRBJ1-2,-,TGTGCCAGCAGCCAAGCCCGACAGGGCTCTAACTATGGCTACACCTTC,CASSQARQGSNYGYTF
TRBV2,-,TRBJ1-2,-,TGTGCCAGCAGTGTTGGAGGTAATAATGGCTACACCTTC,CASSVGGNNGYTF
TRBV18,-,TRBJ1-2,-,TGTGCCAGCTCACCAGGCGGGTATGGCTACACCTTC,CASSPGGYGYTF
TRBV27,-,TRBJ1-3,-,TGTGCCAGCAGTTTTAGCAGGGGCTCTGGAAACACCATATATTTT,CASSFSRGSGNTIYF
TRBV5-4,TRBD2,TRBJ2-7,few,TGTGCCAGCAGCCGGGGACTAGCGGCAGAGGAGCAGTACTTC,CASSRGLAAEEQYF
TRBV4-2,TRBD1,TRBJ2-7,-,TGTGCCAGCAGCCCAGTGGGGATCTCCGGGACAGGGGGTCAGTACTTC,CASSPVGISGTGGQYF
TRBV6-1,-,TRBJ1-5,-,TGTGCCAGCAGTGGCCTACAGGCACATCAGCCCCAGCATTTT,CASSGLQAHQPQHF
TRBV28,-,TRBJ2-6,few,TGTGCCAGTAACACCCCGTCCACTGGGGCCAACGTCCTGACTTTC,CASNTPSTGANVLTF
TRBV29-1,-,TRBJ2-3,few,TGCAGCGTTGGCGGGACAGCTAACACAGATACGCAGTATTTT,CSVGGTANTDTQYF
TRBV2,-,TRBJ2-2,-,TGTGCCAGCAGGCCCGGGGCCGGGGAGCTGTTTTTT,CASRPGAGELFF
TRBV7-3,TRBD2,TRBJ2-2,-,TGTGCCAGCAGCCCTCGGACTAGCGGAAAAGCCGGGGAGCTGTTTTTT,CASSPRTSGKAGELFF
TRBV18,TRBD2,TRBJ2-1,-,TGTGCCAGCTCACAAGCGGGAGGGTCGCCAAGGGAGCAGTTCTTC,CASSQAGGSPREQFF
TRBV4-3,TRBD1,TRBJ2-3,-,TGCGCCAGCAGCCAAGACCCGGGACAGGGGGCCTCGGATACGCAGTATTTT,CASSQDPGQGASDTQYF
TRBV28,-,TRBJ2-1,few,TGTGCCAGCAGTTTAATAGCTTATGAGCAGTTCTTC,CASSLIAYEQFF
TRBV18,TRBD1,TRBJ2-7,few,TGTGCCAGCGTTGGGGACAGGGGATACGAGCAGTACTTC,CASVGDRGYEQYF
TRBV23-1,TRBD1,TRBJ1-4,many,TGCGCCAGCAGTCAACATCCCGGGACAGGGGAGGGAAACACATCTAATGAAAAACTGTTTTTT,CASSQHPGTGEGNTSNEKLFF
TRBV21-1,-,TRBJ2-1,-,TGTGCCAGCTTAAAGACAGGGGGGTCCTACAATGAGCAGTTCTTC,CASLKTGGSYNEQFF
TRBV6-6,-,TRBJ2-2,-,TGTGCCAGCAGTTATGACTCCCCGAACACCGGGGAGCTGTTTTTT,CASSYDSPNTGELFF
TRBV4-1,TRBD1,TRBJ2-2,many,TGCGCCAGCCTCCGGACAGGGGGCACCACCGGGGAGCTGTTTTTT,CASLRTGGTTGELFF
TRBV19,TRBD2,TRBJ2-5,-,TGTGCCAGTAGTAGCGGGAGCCAAGAGACCCAGTACTTC,CASSSGSQETQYF